The 32 T cell receptor beta chains reported below all come from one sample, sequenced in a study of blood T cells in healthy people across ages. Using a J-beta primer mix together with a sample-barcoded 5' primer, a second PCR was run for about 6 to 12 cycles. A single record per CDR3 protein comes from TCRdb applying MiXCR to the 5' RACE reads. Here the sample spans 450,000 to 700,000 distinct CDR3 sequences, 27% being singletons. Sequenced material: blood. These receptors all come from a woman aged 70-85 years in good health.

The chain is built from TRBV5-1 and TRBJ2-1; 8 bases line up with TRBD1. V lost 4 bases, J lost 3 bases, and 6 bases stayed unmatched. The germline V gene encodes CDR1 SGHRS and CDR2 YFSETQ. This CDR3 contains 15 residues. As DNA, the CDR3 is TGCGCCAGCAGCCGAATGACAGGGGACTACAATGAGCAGTTCTTC. Protein product: CASSRMTGDYNEQFF.

The table lists this clonotype with a few counts. This chain links TRBV7-9 with TRBJ1-2; D perhaps matches TRBD1 (6 bases). Germline V gene data show CDR1 as SEHNR and CDR2 as FQNEAQ (reference sequence). V gave up 4 bases and J gave up 8 bases, with 17 bases separating them. CDR3 length equals 14 residues. DNA for the CDR3: TGTGCCAGCAGCTCGGACAGTTTCATACAGGGCTACACCTTC. It is translated as CASSSDSFIQGYTF.

This clonotype has just a few counts. The V and J genes are TRBV19 and TRBJ2-5; maybe TRBD2 (8 bases). This CDR3 is built from 14 residues. Germline lookup yields CDR1 LNHDA and CDR2 SQIVND (reference sequence). V was clipped by 6 bases and J by 5 bases, with 16 bases between them. This chain's CDR3 is CASSRGGQIETQYF. The CDR3 coding sequence is TGTGCCAGTAGCCGGGGGGGACAGATCGAGACCCAGTACTTC.

The chain is built from TRBV20-1 and TRBJ2-3; tentative D call: TRBD2 (7 bases). This CDR3 spans 11 amino acids. CDR1 DFQATT and CDR2 SNEGSKA come from the germline V gene (reference sequence). The germline V and J ends were trimmed by 7 bases and 5 bases, with 10 bases remaining between them. CDR3 in amino acids: CSGGGQDTQYF. The CDR3 DNA sequence: TGCAGTGGCGGGGGCCAAGATACGCAGTATTTT.

As to this clonotype: An end of the junction does not agree with germline; a read error may underlie this. The gene calls are TRBV5-1 and TRBJ2-6, with a weak D call TRBD2 (6 bases). The germline gives CDR1 SGHRS, CDR2 YFSETQ. The CDR3 contains 14 residues. The CDR3 loop is CASSPGVGANVLHF. CDR3 nucleotide sequence: TGCGCCAGCAGCCCGGGGGTTGGGGCCAACGTCCTGCACTTC. The whole variable domain, remainder taken from reference TRBV5-1 and TRBJ2-6, is KAGVTQTPRYLIKTRGQQVTLSCSPISGHRSVSWYQQTPGQGLQFLFEYFSETQRNKGNFPGRFSGRQFSNSRSEMNVSTLELGDSALYLCASSPGVGANVLHFGAGSRLTVL.

The gene calls are TRBV12-3 or TRBV12-4 and TRBJ2-5; tentative D call: TRBD2 (5 bases). The J call could be wrong; TRBJ2-7 is a better fit for the DNA end. This CDR3 has 13 residues. CDR3 protein: CASKRRAGYEQYF. The DNA of the CDR3 is TGTGCCAGCAAACGAAGGGCGGGCTACGAGCAGTACTTC.

V gene TRBV4-3 combines with J gene TRBJ1-3, with a possible D match to TRBD1 (5 bases). Trimming stripped 1 base from V and 2 bases from J, with 12 bases between. The CDR3 sequence is 16 residues long. Germline V CDR1 and CDR2: LGHNA, YSLEER. DNA of the CDR3: TGCGCCAGCAGCCAAGGGGGACTGGGCACTGGAAACACCATATATTTT. This gives the protein CASSQGGLGTGNTIYF.

The sample holds many counts of this clonotype. V is TRBV5-1 and J is TRBJ1-2; D remains unclear. Germline assignment: CDR1 SGHRS and CDR2 YFSETQ. Deletions cut 2 bases from V and 3 bases from J, with 8 bases between. The CDR3 consists of 13 residues. The CDR3 loop is CASSFDGDYGYTF. The CDR3 DNA reads TGCGCCAGCAGCTTCGACGGGGACTATGGCTACACCTTC.

This clonotype was counted a few times. The V gene is TRBV5-1, the J gene TRBJ1-1, with TRBD1 as a possible D gene (5 bases). The CDR3 loop spans 15 amino acids. The germline V gene has CDR1 SGHRS and CDR2 YFSETQ. Trimming took off 1 base at V and 4 bases at J, with 14 bases between the two ends. In DNA form, the CDR3 reads TGCGCCAGCAGCTTGATGGGGGGTCAGGGCACTGAAGCTTTCTTT. Its protein product is CASSLMGGQGTEAFF.

This clonotype has only a few counts. J is TRBJ1-6 and V is TRBV12-3 or TRBV12-4; D is possibly TRBD1 (5 bases). This CDR3 has 14 amino acids. V lost 2 bases and J lost 6, with 8 bases in between. The CDR3 region has the DNA TGTGCCAGCAGTTTAACAGGCTCTAATTCACCCCTCCACTTT. It codes for CASSLTGSNSPLHF.

This clonotype has only a few counts. V gene TRBV7-3 combines with J gene TRBJ2-1, with D possibly being TRBD1 (7 bases). This CDR3 region has 17 residues. With 0 bases removed from V and 6 bases from J, the gap between germline ends came to 18 bases. Germline V gene sequence: CDR1 SGHTA, CDR2 FQGTGA. CDR3 sequence: CASSLTAGQLGLNEQFF. The CDR3 DNA is TGTGCCAGCAGCTTAACCGCGGGACAGTTGGGGCTCAATGAGCAGTTCTTC.

Only a few counts were recorded for this clonotype. This sequence joins TRBV9 and TRBJ1-1, with TRBD1 matching over 9 bases. CDR3 length: 20 amino acids. Germline V gives CDR1 SGDLS, CDR2 YYNGEE. Trimming cost V 0 bases and J 0 bases; bases outside gene matches: 15. The CDR3 spells CASSVGAGTGLGVMNTEAFF. The CDR3 DNA reads TGTGCCAGCAGCGTAGGAGCAGGGACAGGGCTGGGGGTAATGAACACTGAAGCTTTCTTT.

The V and J genes are TRBV11-2 and TRBJ2-7; no clear D. V was cut by 1 base and J by 6 bases, with 13 bases left in between. The CDR3 spans 14 residues. Per the germline V gene, CDR1 is SGHAT and CDR2 is FQNNGV. The CDR3 loop reads CASSLGYSLGEQYF. The CDR3 bases are TGTGCCAGCAGCTTAGGGTATTCTTTGGGCGAGCAGTACTTC.

V gene TRBV7-2 combines with J gene TRBJ2-4, with 7 bases fitting TRBD2. Germline lookup yields CDR1 SGHTA and CDR2 FQGNSA. V trimming: 4 bases; J trimming: 2 bases; junction bases outside the gene matches: 2. This CDR3 spans 14 amino acids. This CDR3 is CASSWGGSKNIQYF. The CDR3 bases are TGTGCCAGCAGCTGGGGGGGGTCCAAAAACATTCAGTACTTC.

The V and J genes are TRBV4-3 and TRBJ2-7; 11 positions match TRBD1. The CDR3 loop spans 15 amino acids. J lost 9 bases, V lost 2 bases, and 9 bases had no gene match. Germline CDR1 and CDR2: LGHNA and YSLEER. Here the CDR3 reads CASSQTRDRGSGQYF. The DNA for the CDR3 is TGCGCCAGCAGCCAAACCCGGGACAGGGGGTCCGGGCAGTACTTC.

This clonotype was recorded a few times. The chain has TRBV6-2 or TRBV6-3 and TRBJ2-5; 11 nucleotides match TRBD2. With 6 bases clipped from V and 2 bases from J, the junction kept 8 bases outside the gene matches. The V gene's germline CDR1 is MNHEY and CDR2 SVGEGT. The CDR3 covers 16 residues. The CDR3 is CASRRTSGSKQETQYF. The CDR3 DNA reads TGTGCCAGCAGGAGGACTAGCGGGTCTAAGCAAGAGACCCAGTACTTC.

The chain has TRBV11-2 and TRBJ2-1; a possible D gene is TRBD1 (6 bases). The V end lost 5 bases, the J end lost 5 bases, and 19 bases lay between the germline ends. The CDR3 is made up of 16 amino acids. Germline CDR1 SGHAT, CDR2 FQNNGV. CDR3: CASSNQGLTGNNEQFF. The DNA for the CDR3 is TGTGCCAGCAGCAATCAGGGTCTAACAGGGAACAATGAGCAGTTCTTC.

The CDR3 spells CASTLGLLNYGYTF. In nucleotides, the CDR3 is TGTGCCAGCACCCTTGGACTGCTTAACTATGGCTACACCTTC. The genes are TRBV12-3 or TRBV12-4 and TRBJ1-2; D gene ambiguous. V lost 7 bases, J lost 1 base, and 13 bases lay in between. CDR3 size: 14 residues.

The V gene is TRBV20-1, the J gene TRBJ1-1; D unclear. Between the trimmed V and J ends, which lost 0 bases and 5 bases, there was a span of 13 bases. This CDR3 has 14 amino acids. Per the germline V gene, CDR1 is DFQATT and CDR2 is SNEGSKA (reference sequence). CDR3 coding DNA: TGCAGTGCTAGAGATCTTGGACCGAGGACTGAAGCTTTCTTT. It is translated as CSARDLGPRTEAFF.

The genes are TRBV7-9 and TRBJ1-2, with D unclear. In germline, CDR1 is SEHNR, CDR2 FQNEAQ (reference sequence). Trimming cost V 3 bases and J 8 bases, with 10 bases left between them. This CDR3 is built from 12 residues. CDR3 in DNA: TGTGCCAGCAGCTTTGGGCAGCGGGGCTACACCTTC. This codes for CASSFGQRGYTF.

In the case of this clonotype: A junction end diverges from the germline sequence, so it may reflect a read error. The chain uses TRBV9 and TRBJ2-5; D is undetermined. Germline V CDR1 and CDR2: SGDLS, YYNGEE. The CDR3 loop spans 14 amino acids. The CDR3 bases are TGTGCCAGCAGCGTCCGGGTAGCCCAAGAGGCCCAGTACTTC. It is translated as CASSVRVAQEAQYF.

This rearrangement joins TRBV5-1 to TRBJ2-5; 7 bases map to TRBD1. The germline gives CDR1 SGHRS, CDR2 YFSETQ. The CDR3 sequence is 15 residues long. The V segment lost 3 bases and the J segment 0 bases; nucleotides outside the gene matches: 5. CDR3 nucleotides: TGCGCCAGCAGCTCGGGACAGCCGTACCAAGAGACCCAGTACTTC. Translation gives CASSSGQPYQETQYF.

This clonotype was seen a few times. For the CDR3, the DNA is TGTGCCAGCAGCCAAGATCACCCCAGCGGGGGGACCTACAATGAGCAGTTCTTC. Translating it yields CASSQDHPSGGTYNEQFF. The rearrangement joins TRBV4-2 to TRBJ2-1; TRBD2 aligns across 9 bases. The J segment lost 2 bases and the V segment lost 0 bases, leaving 8 bases of the junction unmatched. The CDR3 length is 18 residues. Germline V CDR1 and CDR2: LGHNA, YNFKEQ.

This clonotype was counted many times. In nucleotides, the CDR3 is TGTGCCAGCAGCCGGGACTTACAAGAGACCCAGTACTTC. Translated: CASSRDLQETQYF. The V call is TRBV11-2, the J call TRBJ2-5; a weak D match, TRBD2 (6 bases). CDR3 size: 13 residues. Trimming removed 5 bases at V and 2 bases at J, with 9 bases between. Germline loops: CDR1 SGHAT, CDR2 FQNNGV.

The chain uses TRBV20-1 and TRBJ1-3; a possible D gene is TRBD1 (5 bases). The CDR3 contains 13 residues. Looked up from germline, CDR1 is DFQATT and CDR2 is SNEGSKA (reference sequence). The V end lost 6 bases, the J end lost 8 bases, and 17 bases lay between the germline ends. This CDR3 is CSAQVGGLDTIYF. The CDR3 DNA reads TGCAGTGCCCAAGTGGGGGGTTTGGACACCATATATTTT.

The chain has TRBV5-1 and TRBJ2-1; no clear D gene. The V gene's germline CDR1 is SGHRS and CDR2 YFSETQ. CDR3 length: 13 residues. Between the trimmed V and J ends, which lost 4 bases and 7 bases, there was a span of 12 bases. CDR3 loop: CASSDDPSNEQFF. In DNA, the CDR3 is TGCGCCAGCAGCGATGACCCATCGAATGAGCAGTTCTTC.

This chain uses TRBV6-1 with TRBJ2-6, with D perhaps TRBD2 (7 bases). This CDR3 comprises 14 residues. Germline V gene sequence: CDR1 MNHNS, CDR2 SASEGT. V lost 7 bases, J lost 8 bases, and 15 bases lay in between. The CDR3: CASNQRGGTNVLTF. The CDR3 DNA is TGTGCCAGCAATCAAAGGGGGGGTACCAACGTCCTGACTTTC.

The chain is built from TRBV3-1 and TRBJ1-1; 7 positions agree with TRBD1. Germline assignment: CDR1 LGHDT and CDR2 YNNKEL (reference sequence). CDR3 length: 14 amino acids. With V trimmed by 4 bases and J by 4 bases, 6 bases remained unmatched. The CDR3 region is CASSLLDRATEAFF. The CDR3, as DNA: TGTGCCAGCAGCCTGTTAGACAGGGCCACTGAAGCTTTCTTT. Variable domain in full (rest from reference TRBV3-1 and TRBJ1-1): DTAVSQTPKYLVTQMGNDKSIKCEQNLGHDTMYWYKQDSKKFLKIMFSYNNKELIINETVPNRFSPKSPDKAHLNLHINSLELGDSAVYFCASSLLDRATEAFFGQGTRLTVV.

Comment on this clonotype: One junction end does not reproduce the germline sequence, and a read error may be involved. This chain uses TRBV15 with TRBJ2-1, with a weak D call TRBD2 (5 bases). The CDR3 is 12 amino acids. Germline V gene lookup returns CDR1 LNHNV and CDR2 YYDKDF (reference sequence). The CDR3, as DNA: TGTGCCGCCAGCCGAGGGTGGAATGAGCAGTTCTTC. Translating gives CAASRGWNEQFF.

V and J are TRBV9 and TRBJ1-2; no clear D gene. In germline, CDR1 is SGDLS, CDR2 YYNGEE. The CDR3 totals 14 residues. Trimming removed 0 bases from V and 5 bases from J, with 11 bases in between. CDR3 loop: CASSVAASKYGYTF. DNA for the CDR3: TGTGCCAGCAGCGTAGCGGCCAGCAAATATGGCTACACCTTC.

The CDR3 loop is CASRPDGSSLYGYTF. In DNA, the CDR3 is TGTGCCAGCAGACCCGACGGCAGCTCGCTCTATGGCTACACCTTC. The chain joins TRBV6-5 to TRBJ1-2; D not certain. V lost 6 bases and J lost 4, with 18 bases in between. There are 15 residues in the CDR3. Germline lookup yields CDR1 MNHEY and CDR2 SVGAGI.

This chain joins TRBV7-6 and TRBJ2-1; 12 positions match TRBD2. CDR3 size: 16 residues. Unmatched junction bases numbered 5, after V lost 5 bases and J lost 3 bases. The germline gives CDR1 SGHVS, CDR2 FNYEAQ. The CDR3: CASSRRTSGDYNEQFF. The DNA of the CDR3 is TGTGCCAGCAGCCGTCGGACTAGCGGGGACTACAATGAGCAGTTCTTC.